This T cell receptor (beta chain) was retrieved from a study of cytomegalovirus exposure and HLA in healthy donors. Study information: An earlier analysis identified approximately 120 million unique TCR beta sequences in approximately 190 million T cells. Findings and limits, study-wide: For most TCR sequences rarity was the rule, although some public TCRs occurred in many donors. A later analysis appeared to link common viral pathogens to several of the most significant clusters.

Points on this clone: Antigen unknown.

60 Vbeta and 13 Jbeta primers were used in PCR. Measured with immunoSEQ multiplex PCR; TCRdb has only the in-frame clones, and not every one. The repertoire consists of approximately 200,000 clones, with about 83% occurring once and the leading ten covering around 1.5%. The germline CDR1 and CDR2 sequences are SEHNR and FQNEAQ (reference sequence). V dropped 3 bases and J dropped 8 bases, with 17 bases sitting between them. CDR3 length: 15 amino acids. Donors counted as nominally healthy when sampled, yet unrecorded immune exposures were likely. The sequence was obtained from a girl under 18 in good health and CMV-seronegative. Sequences were obtained from PBMCs. The chain combines TRBV7-9 with TRBJ2-1; D is uncertain. For the CDR3, the DNA is TGTGCCAGCAGCTTTCGAGGTCTAGGCAGCGATGAGCAGTTCTTC. Amino acid sequence: CASSFRGLGSDEQFF.